The 5 T cell receptor beta chains listed next were all sequenced from one sample in a study of OX40 agonist ivuxolimab in advanced cancers. Repertoires were generated with immunoSEQ multiplex PCR, while TCRdb's copy carries only in-frame clones and drops some. Among under 40,000 clones, around 80% were seen once, and the ten largest hold about an eighth. Sequencing was performed on CD4+ or CD8+ T cells sorted from blood, taken in a trial of the OX40 agonist ivuxolimab. The receptors shown here come from an adult with an advanced solid tumor such as melanoma, head and neck, liver or kidney cancer.

The gene calls are TRBV7-9 and TRBJ2-7; no reliable D call. This CDR3 has 13 amino acids. V was trimmed by 2 bases and J by 5 bases, leaving 10 bases between them. Germline CDR1 and CDR2: SEHNR and FQNEAQ (reference sequence). The CDR3 DNA reads TGTGCCAGCAGCTTACAAGCGATGGACGAGCAGTACTTC. It specifies CASSLQAMDEQYF.

CDR3 DNA: TGTGCCAGCAGTTGGACAGGGAACGGGGAGCTGTTTTTT. Protein: CASSWTGNGELFF. The genes are TRBV6-6 and TRBJ2-2, with 8 bases that match TRBD1. With 4 bases clipped from V and 7 bases from J, the junction kept 2 bases outside the gene matches. CDR1 MNHNY and CDR2 SVGAGI come from the germline V gene (reference sequence). CDR3 size: 13 residues.

This chain connects TRBV28 to TRBJ1-5, with 9 bases aligning to TRBD1. The germline V gene has CDR1 MDHEN and CDR2 SYDVKM. Trimming cost V 6 bases and J 0 bases; bases outside gene matches: 12. The CDR3 is 18 residues long. CDR3 DNA sequence: TGTGCCAGCAGCCTAAAGGGGACAGGGCCTTATAGCAATCAGCCCCAGCATTTT. Its translation is CASSLKGTGPYSNQPQHF.

The gene calls are TRBV5-1 and TRBJ2-1; 10 bases align to TRBD2. The CDR3 runs 13 residues. With V trimmed by 3 bases and J by 6 bases, 0 bases remained unmatched. CDR1 and CDR2 from the germline V gene are SGHRS and YFSETQ. CDR3 bases: TGCGCCAGCAGCTGGACTAGCGGCAATGAGCAGTTCTTC. This gives the protein CASSWTSGNEQFF. Full variable domain (rest looked up from reference TRBV5-1 and TRBJ2-1): KAGVTQTPRYLIKTRGQQVTLSCSPISGHRSVSWYQQTPGQGLQFLFEYFSETQRNKGNFPGRFSGRQFSNSRSEMNVSTLELGDSALYLCASSWTSGNEQFFGPGTRLTVL.

The CDR3 nucleotides read TGTGCCAGCAGCGTAGGAGGAGAGGGGGCCGGGGAGCTGTTTTTT. As protein: CASSVGGEGAGELFF. The chain has TRBV9 and TRBJ2-2; D may be TRBD1 (6 bases). Germline V gives CDR1 SGDLS, CDR2 YYNGEE. The CDR3 extends over 15 amino acids. Deletions cut 0 bases from V and 6 bases from J, with 12 bases between. Complete variable domain (other parts from reference TRBV9 and TRBJ2-2): DSGVTQTPKHLITATGQRVTLRCSPRSGDLSVYWYQQSLDQGLQFLIQYYNGEERAKGNILERFSAQQFPDLHSELNLSSLELGDSALYFCASSVGGEGAGELFFGEGSRLTVL.